Sequencing of this T cell receptor (beta chain) was carried out in a study of T-cell reconstitution after alpha-beta-depleted transplantation in children. Unique molecular identifiers were incorporated when the TCRbeta library was constructed. TCRdb called the PCR reads again in MiXCR, with one record for every CDR3 protein. Counted here are 450,000 to 600,000 distinct CDR3 sequences, about 33% occurring once; the ten biggest clones make up around 2.3%. The sample holds a few counts of this clonotype. The CDR3 loop spans 15 amino acids. The germline V gene has CDR1 DFQATT and CDR2 SNEGSKA (reference sequence). Trimming took off 3 bases at V and 0 bases at J, with 15 bases between the two ends.

The source was PBMCs from the stem cell graft donor, collected from the stem cell graft. The sequence derives from a human donor who donated a stem cell graft to a child with aplastic anemia. J is TRBJ2-7 and V is TRBV20-1; D could derive from TRBD1 or TRBD2 (6 bases each). CDR3 protein: CSARSAGQSSYEQYV. In nucleotides, the CDR3 is TGCAGTGCTAGGTCCGCGGGACAAAGCTCCTACGAGCAGTACGTC.